The sample holds a few counts of the clone carrying this TCR beta chain. What it binds is unknown. This sample is part of a study of T cells after yellow fever vaccination. Study background: It was SMART-Seq v4 Ultra Low Input that prepared the fractions with low cell numbers.

Trimming took 5 bases from V and 5 from J; bases not matched to a gene: 16. This CDR3 is built from 17 residues. CDR1 is SNHLY, CDR2 FYNNEI, per germline. Production of TCR cDNA was by 5'RACE template switching, which also added a universal primer site and UMIs. TCRdb independently ran MiXCR on the 5' RACE reads; one entry per CDR3 protein. Among just over 250,000 distinct CDR3 sequences listed, around 5.3% were seen once. Broader study findings: Post-booster samples contained most primary-vaccination clones (about 96% CD4, around 88% CD8). Bulk-population clonotypes that are abundant could appear as contaminants in FACS-sorted repertoires.

Sequencing was performed on CD4+ T cells sorted from PBMCs, taken on the day of the yellow fever booster vaccination. This sequence originates from a man in his late teens or twenties who received the YFV17D yellow fever vaccine. The V call is TRBV2, the J call TRBJ2-5, with TRBD2 matching 8 bases. In nucleotides, the CDR3 is TGTGCCAGCAGTTGGACTGCTGGGGCCCGGGAGGGGGAGACCCAGTACTTC. Translating gives CASSWTAGAREGETQYF.